This TCR beta chain was found in a study of STAT5B mutations in CD4+ large granular lymphocyte leukemia. In the study overall: Healthy donors showed HLA-associated enrichment of the CDR3 'QG' motif. Overall study results and limits: Top patient clones used TRBV06 genes more often: 8/27 versus 2/35 in controls.

The data were produced by immunoSEQ multiplex PCR, yet TCRdb's version contains in-frame clones alone and is incomplete. The table has some 41,000 clones, 81% seen once. Concerning this clone: Its antigen is not known.

The germline V gene has CDR1 MNHEY and CDR2 SMNVEV (reference sequence). V was clipped by 1 base and J by 8 bases, with 12 bases between them. The CDR3 totals 14 residues. The material sequenced was CD4+ T cells from blood buffy coats. V usage is TRBV27 and J usage is TRBJ2-1; no definite D call. The TCR comes from a human donor in good health. The CDR3 DNA is TGTGCCAGCAGTTTATTGGTATTTCGGGATGAGCAGTTCTTC. This translates into CASSLLVFRDEQFF.